This T cell receptor (beta chain) was identified in a study of T cell repertoires in cytomegalovirus infection (dated 2019 in TCRdb). General notes on the study: Recently identified HLA-C-restricted CMV epitopes, whose presentation resists viral immunomodulation, were targeted by peptide stimulations together with well-studied HLA-B-restricted epitopes. Because public TCR beta signatures pointed to carriage of CMV infection together with the matching HLA type, the HLA type of each donor mattered for the analysis. Study-level results and caveats: Carriers of CMV infection plus the relevant HLA type were discriminated by the cumulative frequency of public TCR beta family members in the study cohort and in an independent roughly 350-donor cohort. The ex vivo response was dominated by HLA-C-restricted CMV-specific TCR beta clonotypes, which also provided the single most frequent clonotype in two of eight donors.

Interpreted using the paper, the treatment or condition label stands for: in vitro stimulation with specific CMV peptide epitopes to enrich CMV-specific T cells. Via the germline V gene, CDR1 is SGHDT and CDR2 YYEEEE. Deletion took 0 bases off V and 8 bases off J, with a span of 6 bases between the germline ends. Including the terminal cysteine and valine, the CDR3 comprises 11 residues. The DNA shown is the 33-base CDR3, in frame from base 1. With regard to this clonotype: This receptor's antigen is unknown. Nothing much larger sits one base from this clone, and base qualities are not available.

The instrument was an Illumina HiSeq 1500. TCRdb reran the public reads through fastp at Q25 and MiXCR, keeping productive beta chains. Each CDR3 protein appears once, grouped with its most common genes and DNA. The sample table records some 500,000 distinct CDR3 sequences; around 30% of these occur just once. Roughly 17% of the sample comes from the top ten. The sequence links TRBV5-6 to TRBJ2-7, with a weak D call of TRBD1 (5 bases match). This material consisted of cultured PBMCs, taken from culture after CMV antigen stimulation. This TCR was sampled from a human donor in good health (CMV status not recorded). Some clones in this sample may be carry-over from other donors' samples. The DNA sequence is given as TGTGCCAGCAGCTTGGGACAGAAGCAGTACGTC. The resulting protein is CASSLGQKQYV.